This T cell receptor (beta chain) was found in a study of T cell changes during pregnancy in multiple sclerosis. Trimming took 7 bases from V and 0 from J, leaving 19 bases between them. Germline V gives CDR1 SGHDN, CDR2 FVKESK. The CDR3 extends over 17 amino acids. Only in-frame clones appear in the TCRdb table, and some are missing; sequencing was by immunoSEQ multiplex PCR. The sample shows around 20,000 clones, more than 75% of them seen only once. This sample comprised CD8+ T cells from peripheral blood mononuclear cells, obtained after pregnancy. The chain combines TRBV14 with TRBJ2-1, with D uncertain. The sequence was obtained from a female donor with multiple sclerosis, enrolled in a pregnancy study. CDR3 residues: CASKDSATGSSYNEQFF. Written as DNA, the CDR3 is TGTGCCAGCAAAGACTCTGCAACCGGGTCCTCCTACAATGAGCAGTTCTTC. Combining the CDR3 with reference TRBV14 and TRBJ2-1 gives the whole variable domain EAGVTQFPSHSVIEKGQTVTLRCDPISGHDNLYWYRRVMGKEIKFLLHFVKESKQDESGMPNNRFLAERTGGTYSTLKVQPAELEDSGVYFCASKDSATGSSYNEQFFGPGTRLTVL.